These T cell receptor beta chains were read from a single sample in a study of T cell clones after liver transplantation. Only in-frame clones appear in the TCRdb table, and some are missing; sequencing was by immunoSEQ multiplex PCR. The sample records roughly 65,000 clones, about 91% being singletons. Sample: CD4+ T cells from blood, taken nearly 26 months after liver transplant. These receptors came from a human patient who received a liver transplant. The T cells may come from the graft donor. CDR3s include the opening cysteine and the closing phenylalanine or tryptophan. D genes are given only for firm matches. Size tells how often a clone was seen (once, few, many) or the class of an expanded clone, and some rows leave it out.

v_call	clone_size	d_call	j_call	cdr3_aa	cdr3_nt
TRBV30	NA	TRBD2	TRBJ2-5	CAWSSGSETQYF	TGTGCCTGGAGTAGCGGGAGTGAGACCCAGTACTTC
TRBV5-4	once	TRBD1	TRBJ1-2	CASSRQGIIGAYTF	TGTGCCAGCAGCCGACAGGGGATTATTGGCGCGTACACCTTC
TRBV11-2	once	NA	TRBJ2-3	CASSLVLTPTDTQYF	TGTGCCAGCAGCTTAGTCTTGACCCCCACAGATACGCAGTATTTT
TRBV7-6	NA	NA	TRBJ1-2	CASSFRGADGYTF	TGTGCCAGCAGCTTTAGAGGGGCGGATGGCTACACCTTC
TRBV25-1	NA	TRBD2	TRBJ2-1	CASSGTPEERGNNEQFF	TGTGCCAGCAGTGGGACCCCCGAGGAGCGGGGGAACAATGAGCAGTTCTTC
TRBV5-1	NA	TRBD2	TRBJ2-4	CASSLEPAPGLAGKNIQYF	TGCGCCAGCAGCTTGGAGCCGGCTCCGGGACTAGCGGGTAAAAACATTCAGTACTTC
TRBV18	NA	NA	TRBJ2-5	CASSPQALGETQYF	TGTGCCAGCTCACCGCAGGCCCTGGGAGAGACCCAGTACTTC
TRBV12-5	few	TRBD2	TRBJ2-1	CASGREGSYNEQFF	TGTGCTAGTGGCCGGGAGGGTTCCTACAATGAGCAGTTCTTC
TRBV20-1	NA	NA	TRBJ1-2	CSARRGIGYTF	TGCAGTGCTAGACGGGGAATTGGCTACACCTTC
TRBV6-6	NA	NA	TRBJ2-1	CASTNAQLRTYNEQFF	TGTGCCAGCACCAACGCGCAGCTTCGAACCTACAATGAGCAGTTCTTC
TRBV28	NA	NA	TRBJ2-2	CASSLGSRGELFF	TGTGCCAGCAGTTTGGGGTCTCGGGGGGAGCTGTTTTTT
TRBV19	once	NA	TRBJ2-1	CASSRDWIYNEQFF	TGTGCCAGTAGCCGGGACTGGATCTACAATGAGCAGTTCTTC
TRBV5-4	NA	TRBD2	TRBJ2-2	CASSLAPLAGGRTGELFF	TGTGCCAGCAGCCTCGCCCCCTTGGCGGGAGGACGGACCGGGGAGCTGTTTTTT
TRBV6-5	NA	NA	TRBJ1-2	CASSYSPTGRDGYTF	TGTGCCAGCAGTTACTCCCCCACAGGGCGAGATGGCTACACCTTC
TRBV7-2	NA	NA	TRBJ2-7	CASSLSSYEQYF	TGTGCCAGCAGCCTCTCGTCCTACGAGCAGTACTTC
TRBV19	once	TRBD1	TRBJ2-7	CASSIYRGQGAQAEQYF	TGTGCCAGTAGTATATATAGGGGACAGGGGGCGCAGGCCGAGCAGTACTTC
TRBV27	NA	NA	TRBJ2-1	CASSLNYSPSRPYNEQFF	TGTGCCAGCAGTTTGAATTACTCGCCCTCAAGGCCCTACAATGAGCAGTTCTTC
TRBV6-6	NA	NA	TRBJ2-2	CASSKGGSNTGELFF	TGTGCCAGCAGCAAAGGGGGGAGTAACACCGGGGAGCTGTTTTTT
TRBV19	NA	TRBD2	TRBJ2-1	CASSIEVAGSYNEQFF	TGTGCCAGTAGTATAGAGGTAGCGGGGAGCTACAATGAGCAGTTCTTC
TRBV28	NA	TRBD1	TRBJ2-7	CASSPPGTVYEQYF	TGTGCCAGCAGTCCCCCCGGGACAGTTTACGAGCAGTACTTC
TRBV6-6	NA	NA	TRBJ2-7	CASSYSSSSYEQYF	TGTGCCAGCAGTTACTCGAGCAGCTCCTACGAGCAGTACTTC
TRBV28	once	NA	TRBJ2-1	CASSLQGYNEQFF	TGTGCCAGCAGTTTACAGGGGTACAATGAGCAGTTCTTC
TRBV29-1	NA	NA	TRBJ2-1	CSADKGVEQFF	TGCAGCGCCGACAAGGGGGTGGAGCAGTTCTTC
TRBV7-9	NA	NA	TRBJ1-1	CASSLVGGNTEAFF	TGTGCCAGCAGCTTAGTCGGGGGTAACACTGAAGCTTTCTTT
TRBV7-2	once	NA	TRBJ2-3	CASSSPPNTDTQYF	TGTGCCAGCAGCTCACCCCCAAACACAGATACGCAGTATTTT
TRBV2	once	NA	TRBJ1-1	CASSAMDRWGTEAFF	TGTGCCAGCAGTGCGATGGACAGATGGGGCACTGAAGCTTTCTTT
TRBV12-5	once	NA	TRBJ1-5	CASGFREETPQHF	TGTGCTAGTGGTTTTAGAGAGGAGACGCCCCAGCATTTT
TRBV15	few	NA	TRBJ1-5	CATSRDRGAEQPQHF	TGTGCCACCAGCAGAGACCGGGGGGCAGAGCAGCCCCAGCATTTT
TRBV2	NA	NA	TRBJ2-3	CASRGDYTQYF	TGTGCCAGCAGGGGTGATTACACGCAGTATTTT
TRBV28	NA	TRBD1	TRBJ2-7	CASSFSFGTGGSYEQYF	TGTGCCAGCAGTTTTTCGTTTGGGACAGGGGGCTCCTACGAGCAGTACTTC
TRBV9	NA	NA	TRBJ2-1	CASSVEGLSYNEQFF	TGTGCCAGCAGCGTAGAGGGGTTATCCTACAATGAGCAGTTCTTC
TRBV7-3	once	NA	TRBJ2-3	CASSSSSETQYF	TGTGCCAGCAGCTCCTCTAGCGAAACGCAGTATTTT
TRBV6-5	NA	TRBD2	TRBJ2-7	CASRPSGKRSEQYF	TGTGCCAGCAGACCTAGCGGGAAGCGGAGCGAGCAGTACTTC
TRBV29-1	NA	NA	TRBJ2-3	CSGRDTDTQYF	TGCAGCGGCCGGGACACAGATACGCAGTATTTT
TRBV5-1	NA	NA	TRBJ1-3	CASANSETLSSGNTIYF	TGCGCCAGCGCAAATTCCGAGACTTTAAGCTCTGGAAACACCATATATTTT
TRBV15	NA	NA	TRBJ2-3	CATSRDPGTDTQYF	TGTGCCACCAGCAGAGATCCGGGCACAGATACGCAGTATTTT
TRBV7-9	NA	NA	TRBJ1-2	CASSPQGRLLMGGYTF	TGTGCCAGCAGCCCTCAGGGACGGCTCCTTATGGGAGGCTACACCTTC
TRBV29-1	NA	TRBD1	TRBJ2-3	CSVTNMGQGDTQYF	TGCAGCGTTACTAATATGGGACAGGGAGATACGCAGTATTTT
TRBV9	NA	NA	TRBJ2-6	CASSVSGANVLTF	TGTGCCAGCAGCGTAAGCGGGGCCAACGTCCTGACTTTC
TRBV18	NA	NA	TRBJ2-7	CASSPLGDNAYEQYF	TGTGCCAGCTCACCATTAGGGGACAACGCCTACGAGCAGTACTTC
TRBV2	NA	NA	TRBJ2-4	CASSGGFVAKNIQYF	TGTGCCAGCAGTGGTGGGTTTGTAGCCAAAAACATTCAGTACTTC
TRBV4-1	NA	TRBD1	TRBJ2-1	CASSLSGQGHNEQFF	TGCGCCAGCAGCCTCTCGGGACAGGGCCACAATGAGCAGTTCTTC
TRBV7-2	NA	NA	TRBJ2-7	CASSPRDEQYF	TGTGCCAGCAGCCCCAGGGACGAGCAGTACTTC
TRBV19	NA	TRBD2	TRBJ2-1	CASSDSGRTPLFF	TGTGCCAGTAGTGATAGCGGGAGGACACCCTTATTCTTC
TRBV6-5	NA	NA	TRBJ2-7	CASREQGGAYEQYF	TGTGCCAGCAGGGAACAGGGAGGGGCCTACGAGCAGTACTTC
TRBV19	NA	TRBD2	TRBJ2-2	CASSRTSGMNTGELFF	TGTGCCAGTAGTAGGACTAGCGGGATGAACACCGGGGAGCTGTTTTTT
TRBV5-1	NA	TRBD1	TRBJ1-5	CARELGQEDQPQHF	TGCGCCAGAGAACTTGGACAGGAGGATCAGCCCCAGCATTTT
TRBV5-6	once	NA	TRBJ2-5	CASSLGLVKTQYF	TGTGCCAGCAGCTTGGGGTTGGTGAAGACCCAGTACTTC
TRBV11-3	once	NA	TRBJ2-6	CASKQGRLSGANVLTF	TGTGCCAGCAAGCAAGGACGGCTCTCTGGGGCCAACGTCCTGACTTTC
TRBV5-1	NA	TRBD2	TRBJ2-2	CASSGGTSGSRTGELFF	TGCGCCAGCAGCGGGGGGACTAGCGGGAGTAGAACCGGGGAGCTGTTTTTT
TRBV11-3	NA	NA	TRBJ2-7	CASSTRRGGYEQYF	TGTGCCAGCAGCACCAGGCGAGGCGGGTACGAGCAGTACTTC
TRBV18	once	NA	TRBJ1-2	CASSPIPAGENYGYTF	TGTGCCAGCTCACCAATCCCTGCGGGGGAAAACTATGGCTACACCTTC
TRBV14	NA	NA	TRBJ1-1	CASSQERGPSAFF	TGTGCCAGCAGCCAAGAAAGGGGACCAAGCGCTTTCTTT
TRBV6-5	NA	NA	TRBJ1-5	CASSYRGNQPQHF	TGTGCCAGCAGTTACAGGGGCAATCAGCCCCAGCATTTT
TRBV29-1	NA	NA	TRBJ2-3	CSVKGTDTQYF	TGCAGCGTGAAGGGTACAGATACGCAGTATTTT
TRBV27	NA	TRBD2	TRBJ2-5	CASSSLAGVETQYF	TGTGCCAGCAGTTCACTAGCGGGAGTGGAGACCCAGTACTTC
TRBV2	NA	NA	TRBJ2-3	CASEAGSTDTQYF	TGTGCCAGCGAGGCGGGGAGCACAGATACGCAGTATTTT